This TCR beta chain was documented in a study of cytomegalovirus exposure and HLA in healthy donors (dated by TCRdb to about 2017). A note on the overall study: According to a later analysis, the 120 validation repertoires were produced on the same platform as the 666 repertoires of the first cohort. The study aimed to test whether signatures of past pathogen exposure could be identified by cataloging public T cell receptors. In addition to the first cohort of 666 subjects, a separate validation cohort of 120 different subjects was used. The study combined high-throughput TCR immunosequencing, statistical association of individual TCRs with disease status, and machine learning to predict cytomegalovirus infection status. Summary of the overall study and its limitations: It was suggested by the authors that the approach could potentially be generalized to other disease states and immunological phenotypes. A later analysis lacked HLA typing for the validation cohort, so it scored co-occurrence in that cohort across all 120 or so repertoires. The study gave a list of 150 to 200 TCR beta chains associated with cytomegalovirus. A later analysis found that TCRs clustered in the first cohort also tended to co-occur in the roughly 120 validation repertoires, with approximately 94% of cluster scores above 0. In vitro tests confirmed that a few of the cytomegalovirus-associated TCR beta chains recognize cytomegalovirus antigens. While some public TCRs were present in many individuals, most TCR sequences turned up only very rarely across donors. The classifier was reported to diagnose cytomegalovirus status with high specificity and sensitivity in both the original cohort and the validation cohort.

The cysteine opens and the phenylalanine closes a CDR3 of 15 amino acids. Of the read, only the CDR3 DNA is kept; its 45 bases are in frame from base 1. After removal of 6 bases from V and 5 bases from J, the junction retains 6 bases not matched to a gene. Reading the germline V gene (reference sequence) gives CDR1 LNHDA and CDR2 SQIVND. The library was generated by the immunoSEQ multiplex PCR assay. Per the source publication's procedure: To diagnose cytomegalovirus status from the catalog of TCR beta chain sequences, a statistical classification framework was built. What TCRdb holds here is the immuneACCESS table cut down to in-frame rearrangements. Part of the clones is not present; checked against another copy, under half of the missing clones reflect an unresolved V gene, and the others are unexplained. The V and J calls and clone size were taken over from that table, and D and trimming were inferred from the DNA. In this sample the table shows some 170,000 clones, approximately 86% of which occur a single time. The ten largest clones represent approximately 2.3% of the sample.

Donors formed part of the validation cohort, which comprised over a hundred subjects and was distinct from the first cohort of under 800 subjects. Comments on this clone: Its antigen is still unknown. There are no base qualities to consult, and no much larger clone falls within one base.

The chain was built from TRBV19 and TRBJ2-2; a stretch of 10 junction bases matches TRBD1. The sequenced sample was PBMCs. This clonotype was obtained from a man aged 30 to 39 in good health and CMV-seropositive. The nucleotides are TGTGCCAGTAGGACTGGACAGGGGGTAACCGGGGAGCTGTTTTTT. This is translated as CASRTGQGVTGELFF.